This TCR beta chain is from a study of spatial heterogeneity in lung cancer (dated by TCRdb to the late 2010s). In the study overall: Beta-chain transcripts were consistently detected in greater numbers than alpha-chain transcripts, which likely reflects a higher abundance of beta-chain transcripts. In non-small cell lung cancer, the study quantitatively compared TCR alpha and beta repertoires across several tumor regions, matched nontumor lung, and blood. In the raw uncorrected reads, each unique combination of TCR and UMI appeared more than ten times on average. At surgery, both alpha and beta chains were TCR-sequenced in 200 to 250 tumor regions, roughly 64 matched nontumor lung samples and some 58 PBMC samples. The study linked features of the TCR repertoire to counts of nonsynonymous mutations, which were determined by whole-exome sequencing of tumor tissue. A strong correlation was found between TCR transcript counts in tumor regions and a T cell transcriptional module score from matched bulk RNA-seq.

In the germline V gene, CDR1 corresponds to SGHTA and CDR2 to FQGNSA. V ends up 8 bases short and J 9 bases short, with an unmatched junction base count of 12. The CDR3, cysteine through phenylalanine, is 14 amino acids long. The kept DNA is CDR3 alone, 42 bases in frame from the first base. The paper as a whole reports these results and caveats: A correlation was observed between the number of expanded intratumoral alpha and beta TCRs and the tumor nonsynonymous mutation count. Additional single-cell paired TCR alpha and beta sequencing was considered necessary to confirm, at a functional level, the hypothesis that regional TCRs recognize regional mutations. TCR-seq was estimated to cover only approximately 7% of tumor T cells for alpha chains and about 13% for beta chains. The count of ubiquitous expanded TCRs correlated with the count of ubiquitous nonsynonymous mutations, and the count of regional expanded TCRs correlated with the count of regional nonsynonymous mutations.

The sample's time point label, decoded: sample taken at primary tumor resection. Samples were obtained from about 69 patients with early-stage, untreated non-small cell lung cancer from the lung TRACERx cohort. For TCR sequencing, whole RNA was extracted from tumor and nontumor lung tissue, or from cryopreserved PBMC samples, and no cell sorting was done. A patient was chosen for TCR sequencing only when enough RNA was available from at least two tumor regions. A lung pathologist reviewed the tumor and adjacent nontumor lung specimens before the specimens were selected. The library came from 5' RACE. TCRdb lists the instrument as NextSeq 500. The TCR library protocol attached a unique molecular identifier to each TCR cDNA molecule to allow correction of PCR and sequencing errors. The authors' analysis ran thus. TCR identification, UMI-based error correction and CDR3 extraction were performed with Decombinator tools. TCRs above a frequency of 2 per 1,000, corresponding to the top 1% of the tumor frequency distribution, were defined as expanded. Expanded tumor TCRs were classed as regional if statistically deemed absent (corrected P<0.05) from at least one tumor region, otherwise ubiquitous. Renyi diversity was computed with the R vegan package after each repertoire had been subsampled 100 times to 5,000 TCRs. CDR3 similarity networks were built from amino acid triplet string-kernel similarity, with CDR3s being connected when pairwise similarity was above 0.82. Using fastp at Q25 and MiXCR, TCRdb reprocessed the public reads and kept productive beta chains. Each entry merges the rows of one CDR3 protein and shows their most common DNA and genes. The V and J calls follow TCRdb's processing rather than the paper's. The table for this sample lists 13,000 or so distinct CDR3 sequences; 5.1% of them were counted only once. 25% of the sample is in the top ten clones.

This clonotype was seen at least ten times. It has no known antigen specificity. Base qualities are not recorded, but no much larger clone differs from it by a single base. This receptor was identified in a male donor with early-stage non-small cell lung cancer. The rearrangement joined TRBV7-2 to TRBJ2-5; TRBD2 matches 10 bases in the middle. The material sequenced was lung tumor tissue, taken at surgery. Here is the DNA: TGTGCCAGCCAGAGCCAGCGGGGGGGCTTGTCCCAGTACTTC. This yields the protein CASQSQRGGLSQYF.